This T cell receptor beta chain emerged from a study of tumor-infiltrating lymphocytes in localized non-small cell lung cancer. In this sample, this clone turned up once. Profiling relied on immunoSEQ multiplex PCR, and the TCRdb table lists in-frame clones only, not all of them. Among 6,500 to 9,000 clones listed, 60% to 70% were seen once. This CDR3 spans 16 amino acids. Trimming pared 6 bases from V and 0 bases from J, leaving 12 bases between. Germline V gene lookup returns CDR1 MDHEN and CDR2 SYDVKM. The sample comprised uninvolved lung tissue not adjacent to the tumor. V and J are TRBV28 and TRBJ2-6, with D uncertain. This sequence was found in a human donor with non-small cell lung cancer. The chain's CDR3 is CASSLAANSGANVLTF. In DNA, the CDR3 is TGTGCCAGCAGCTTGGCAGCCAACTCTGGGGCCAACGTCCTGACTTTC.